This T cell receptor beta chain appears in the sequencing data of a study of blood T cell repertoires in COVID-19. Study background: Sites across the United States, Italy and Spain contributed samples from acute and convalescent COVID-19. T cells, B-cell-depleted T cells, or PBMCs supplied cDNA or gDNA.

Germline CDR1 KGHSY, CDR2 FQNENV. With 6 bases clipped from V and 1 base from J, the junction kept 4 bases outside the gene matches. The CDR3 sequence is 14 residues long. Original methodology: Using reference gene primer amplification, nucleated cell counts were estimated. Clones were read by immunoSEQ multiplex PCR, and TCRdb kept only the in-frame ones, dropping some. The V and J calls and clone size were taken over from that table, and D and trimming were inferred from the DNA. The data hold 150,000 to 200,000 clones, with 88% observed a single time. The sample consisted of peripheral blood. This sequence originates from a man between 65 and 85 years old with active or convalescent COVID-19. This rearrangement joins TRBV16 to TRBJ1-1; 8 bases align to TRBD1. CDR3 protein: CASRARGPNTEAFF. The CDR3 coding sequence is TGTGCCAGCAGGGCCAGGGGGCCGAACACTGAAGCTTTCTTT.